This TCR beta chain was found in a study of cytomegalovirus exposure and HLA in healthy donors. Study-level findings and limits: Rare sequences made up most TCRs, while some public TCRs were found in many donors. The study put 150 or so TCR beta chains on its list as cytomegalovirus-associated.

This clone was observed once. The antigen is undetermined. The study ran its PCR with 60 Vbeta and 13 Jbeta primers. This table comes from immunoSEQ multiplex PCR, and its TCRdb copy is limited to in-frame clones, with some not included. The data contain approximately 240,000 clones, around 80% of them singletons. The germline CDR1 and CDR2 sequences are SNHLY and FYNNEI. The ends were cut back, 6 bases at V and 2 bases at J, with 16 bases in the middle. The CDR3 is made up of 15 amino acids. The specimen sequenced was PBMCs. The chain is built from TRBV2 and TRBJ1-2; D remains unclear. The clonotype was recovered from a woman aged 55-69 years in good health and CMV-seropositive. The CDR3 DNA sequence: TGTGCCAGCAGCCTAACGATACAGATGAACTATGGCTACACCTTC. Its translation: CASSLTIQMNYGYTF.